The clone carrying this T cell receptor (beta chain) was found many times. Its antigen remains unknown. These data are taken from a study of T-cell memory formation after mild COVID-19. Background on the study: Across donors, TCR clusters were largely donor specific.

The CDR3 runs 15 residues. Trimming cost V 6 bases and J 5 bases; bases outside gene matches: 10. TCR alpha and TCR beta cDNA libraries carrying sample barcodes and UMIs were produced by 5'RACE using constant-segment primers. TCRdb fed the 5' RACE reads into MiXCR, producing one record per CDR3 protein. The table has about 210,000 distinct CDR3 sequences, roughly a tenth seen once; the top ten hold 3%. Study observations and caveats: The appearance of some responding clones in pre-infection memory suggested that cross-reactive memory joined. Day 15 to 85 contracting clones showed balanced CD4/CD8; day 15 to 37 expanders favored CD4+.

Material for sequencing was PBMCs or a T cell subset sorted from them (not recorded which). The TCR sequence derives from a young man who had mild COVID-19 (a few samples of this study predate the infection). Cell type and time point are not known. This chain links TRBV12-3 or TRBV12-4 with TRBJ2-1; 7 nucleotides line up with TRBD2. The CDR3 DNA reads TGTGCCAGCAGAGGGACCCTTGCGGGGGACAATGAGCAGTTCTTC. Its translation is CASRGTLAGDNEQFF.